This TCR beta chain derives from a study of blood T cells in healthy people across ages. Study-level points and caveats: Compared with aged donors, long-lived donors showed fewer expanded clones, suggesting selection.

Primers used in a second PCR of roughly 6 to 11 cycles were a sample-barcoded 5' primer and a J-beta primer mix. TCRdb redid the calling of the 5' RACE reads with MiXCR, one entry per CDR3 protein. The data contain over 600,000 distinct CDR3 sequences, more than 50% of them singletons. The CDR3 has 15 residues. Trimming left V 6 bases short and J 5 bases short, with 16 bases between. In germline, CDR1 is MNHEY, CDR2 SVGEGT. In its sample, this clonotype was seen once. The antigen is not known. The rearrangement links TRBV6-2 or TRBV6-3 to TRBJ1-4; a possible D gene is TRBD1 (6 bases). This TCR was recovered from a man aged 35-49 years in good health. Material: blood. The CDR3 loop reads CASSRQEGGNEKLFF. The CDR3 coding sequence is TGTGCCAGCAGCCGACAGGAGGGCGGAAATGAAAAACTGTTTTTT.